This TCR beta chain was retrieved from a study of blood T cell repertoires in COVID-19. Study details: COVID-19 samples, acute and convalescent, were from the United States, Italy and Spain. The analysed material was cDNA or gDNA that came from T cells, B-cell-depleted T cells, or PBMCs.

This clone was seen only once. The repertoire was sequenced with immunoSEQ multiplex PCR; TCRdb's copy has only in-frame clones and lacks some. Here the sample spans 210,000 or so clones, more than 70% being singletons. Sequencing used peripheral blood. The sequence was obtained from a woman older than 75 with active or convalescent COVID-19.

The CDR3 sequence: CASRVWVASGNTDTQYF. In nucleotides, the CDR3 is TGTGCCAGCAGGGTGTGGGTGGCTAGCGGAAACACAGATACGCAGTATTTT. The chain is built from TRBV2 and TRBJ2-3, with 7 bases identical to TRBD2. The CDR3 is 17 residues long. Germline trimming cut 6 bases from V and 2 bases from J; bases unmatched to any gene: 14. Germline CDR1 reads SNHLY; CDR2 reads FYNNEI.